The 6 T cell receptor beta chains in this list originate from one sample, sequenced in a study of OX40 agonist ivuxolimab in advanced cancers. Sequenced by immunoSEQ multiplex PCR; TCRdb stores in-frame clones only, minus some. The data hold approximately 82,000 clones, with approximately 85% observed a single time. Specimen: CD4+ or CD8+ T cells sorted from blood, collected in a trial of the OX40 agonist ivuxolimab. These receptors were taken from an adult with an advanced solid tumor such as melanoma, head and neck, liver or kidney cancer.

The rearrangement joins TRBV21-1 to TRBJ2-2. TRBV21-1 represents a pseudogene. CDR3 size: 15 residues. This CDR3 is CASSNPASNTGELFF. CDR3 bases: TGTGCCAGCAGCAACCCCGCCTCCAACACCGGGGAGCTGTTTTTT.

The chain employs TRBV6-1 and TRBJ1-5; unclear D gene. CDR3 length: 13 residues. Between the trimmed V and J ends, which lost 8 bases and 8 bases, there was a span of 16 bases. Germline V gene lookup returns CDR1 MNHNS and CDR2 SASEGT. CDR3 sequence reads: CASGLTSSEPQHF. In DNA form, the CDR3 reads TGTGCCAGCGGACTTACATCGTCGGAGCCCCAGCATTTT.

The chain combines TRBV15 with TRBJ2-3, with TRBD1 matching over 7 bases. Germline V lookup: CDR1 LNHNV, CDR2 YYDKDF (reference sequence). After removal of 3 bases from V and 1 base from J, the junction contained 7 bases not matched to a gene. The CDR3 covers 16 residues. Here the CDR3 DNA reads TGTGCCACCAGCAGTGCTATCGGGACAGGCACAGATACGCAGTATTTT. Residues: CATSSAIGTGTDTQYF.

This clone was seen just once. The chain uses TRBV2 and TRBJ1-1; 11 bases agree with TRBD1. J was trimmed by 2 bases and V by 9 bases; bases with no gene match: 8. This CDR3 is built from 15 residues. The V gene's germline CDR1 is SNHLY and CDR2 FYNNEI. The CDR3 here is CASFPGTGGNTEAFF. Here the CDR3 DNA reads TGTGCCAGTTTCCCCGGGACAGGGGGAAACACTGAAGCTTTCTTT.

The chain is built from TRBV4-1 and TRBJ2-2; maybe TRBD1 (5 bases). V lost 1 base, J lost 6 bases, and 27 bases lay in between. CDR1 is MGHRA, CDR2 YSYEKL, per germline. The CDR3 contains 20 residues. The CDR3 is CASSQVFQGRELGSPGELFF. The CDR3 DNA sequence: TGCGCCAGCAGCCAAGTCTTTCAGGGCAGGGAATTAGGAAGTCCCGGGGAGCTGTTTTTT.

V and J are TRBV4-3 and TRBJ1-5; the match to TRBD1 covers 8 bases. V trimming: 3 bases; J trimming: 5 bases; junction bases outside the gene matches: 6. This CDR3 has 15 amino acids. Germline V gives CDR1 LGHNA, CDR2 YSLEER. CDR3 sequence (DNA): TGCGCCAGCAGCCAGAGGACAGGGCCGGATCAGCCCCAGCATTTT. Its translation: CASSQRTGPDQPQHF.